This entry is about one T cell receptor (beta chain). This clonotype was found a few times. It lacks a known antigen. Per-base quality was not reported, and no clone a single base away is much larger than it. The library was generated by RACE. Sequencing was carried out with a NextSeq 500. Library preparation attached unique molecular identifiers to individual cDNA molecules for quantitative, reproducible TCR counting. From each blood RNA sample, both TCR alpha and TCR beta chains were sequenced. In the source study's methods: Samples had a median of roughly 100,000 TCRs, with a range from about 23,224 to 750,000. The Decombinator software suite was used to annotate V, J and CDR3 in the TCR reads. For the PS versus PT1 abundance plots, all samples were subsampled to the same number of TCRs (28,000). Expanded TCRs were defined as absent before sensitization and observed at least eight times at the 2-week time point. Using fastp trimming at Q25 and MiXCR clonotype assembly, TCRdb reanalyzed the public sequencing data and kept in-frame beta chains. Merged by CDR3 protein, the rows form single entries marked with the most common genes and DNA. The V and J calls shown here were made by TCRdb, not taken from the authors' results. The sample records 330,000 or so distinct CDR3 sequences, about 6% of which are singletons. Of the sample, about 5.6% falls within the top ten clones.

The CDR3 starts with the cysteine, ends with the phenylalanine, and has 15 residues. The kept DNA is CDR3 alone, 45 bases in frame from the first base. CDR1 and CDR2 are drawn from the germline V gene: SGHTA, FQGTGA. Cut back by 5 bases and 3 bases, the V and J ends lie 17 bases apart. Per the publication, the time point label means: patch test 2, 6 weeks after DPC sensitization. Explained via the paper, the treatment or condition label denotes: therapeutic diphenylcyclopropenone sensitization with weekly scalp DPC. At each patch-test visit, blood was drawn before the patch test was applied. To be eligible, patients had to be aged 18 to 70, diagnosed with alopecia and judged suitable for DPC therapy, while pregnant patients were excluded. Unfractionated whole blood was collected in Tempus Blood RNA tubes, and total RNA was extracted from that blood. The sample originates from a study of human T cells and chemical hapten exposure (dated by TCRdb to the early 2020s). For the wider study: For sensitization, 2% DPC in acetone was applied to an approximately 2 cm by approximately 2 cm area of upper inner arm skin. Most of the patients in the cohort were female, and the cohort covered alopecia areata with under or over 50% scalp involvement, alopecia totalis and alopecia universalis. For TCR sequencing, blood came from about 29 alopecia patients at anywhere from one to four time points (pre-sensitization, 2, 6 and 24 weeks). Throughout the roughly 23-week study period, patients were also given weekly therapeutic DPC doses on the scalp. Patch testing was done on the upper back using Finn chambers containing 0.01% DPC, and results were scored after 6 days according to International Contact Dermatitis Research Group standards. Blood samples were taken from patients before sensitization (week 0) and then at 2, 6 and about 24 weeks after DPC sensitization. The libraries were sequenced as a pool, and the TCR yield per sample differed mostly because of small variations in library volumes within the pool. Peripheral blood TCR repertoire changes were tracked in vivo in alopecia patients during primary and secondary sensitization to the hapten diphenylcyclopropenone (DPC).

The investigation overall reported the following: Alopecia, a presumed autoimmune disease, was present in all patients, so the immune response of the patients might differ from that of healthy individuals. A positive correlation was found between the number of PT1 expanded TCRs and patch test score, with significance reached at thresholds 8, 16 and 32 but not 4. After repeated subsampling, the strength of the expansion versus patch-test correlation and the threshold at which it became significant changed. The number of TCRs above 1 in 1000 frequency did not change with DPC sensitization; there was no evidence of global repertoire structure alterations. Compared with pre-sensitization or healthy control sets, expanded TCRs formed significantly more large CDR3 similarity clusters, which is consistent with antigen-driven responses.

The V and J segments used are TRBV7-3 and TRBJ2-7; the D gene identity is not certain. The clonotype was recovered from a young woman with alopecia areata. Some clones in this sample may be carry-over from other donors' samples. Sequencing used whole blood, obtained in connection with sensitization to the hapten diphenylcyclopropenone (DPC). The DNA sequence is as follows: TGTGCCAGCAGCCCCGGGCAGTTTGGTGTCTACGAGCAGTACTTC. Its protein product is CASSPGQFGVYEQYF.